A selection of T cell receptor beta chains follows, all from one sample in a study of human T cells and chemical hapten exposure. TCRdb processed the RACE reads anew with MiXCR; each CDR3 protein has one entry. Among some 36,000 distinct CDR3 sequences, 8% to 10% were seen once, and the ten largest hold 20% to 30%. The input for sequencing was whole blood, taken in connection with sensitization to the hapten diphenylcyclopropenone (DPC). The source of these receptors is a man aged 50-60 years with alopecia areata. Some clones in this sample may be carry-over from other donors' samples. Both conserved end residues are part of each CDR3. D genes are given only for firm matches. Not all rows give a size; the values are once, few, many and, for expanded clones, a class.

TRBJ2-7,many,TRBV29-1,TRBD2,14,CSVEIPGGIYEQYF,TGCAGCGTTGAAATCCCGGGGGGGATCTACGAGCAGTACTTC
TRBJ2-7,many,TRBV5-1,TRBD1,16,CASSLAEAGGSYEQYF,TGCGCCAGCAGCTTGGCCGAGGCAGGGGGCTCCTACGAGCAGTACTTC
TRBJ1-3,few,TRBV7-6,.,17,CASSLEGWRKLGNTIYF,TGTGCCAGCAGCTTAGAGGGATGGAGAAAATTGGGAAACACCATATATTTT
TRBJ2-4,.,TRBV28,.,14,CASSLWGAKNIQYF,TGTGCCAGCAGTTTATGGGGGGCCAAAAACATTCAGTACTTC
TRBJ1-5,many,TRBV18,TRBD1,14,CASSPGQGSQPQHF,TGTGCCAGCTCCCCGGGACAGGGCAGTCAGCCCCAGCATTTT
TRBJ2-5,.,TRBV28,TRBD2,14,CASSLAGAQETQYF,TGTGCCAGCAGTTTAGCGGGAGCTCAAGAGACCCAGTACTTC
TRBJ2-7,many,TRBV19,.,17,CASSIGGGVGHSYEQYF,TGTGCCAGTAGTATAGGAGGAGGGGTCGGACACTCCTACGAGCAGTACTTC
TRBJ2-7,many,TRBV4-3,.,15,CASSQAVVSRYEQYF,TGCGCCAGCAGCCAAGCCGTGGTTTCGCGCTACGAGCAGTACTTC
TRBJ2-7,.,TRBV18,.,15,CASSPNDFLDGEQYF,TGTGCCAGCTCACCTAATGACTTCCTCGACGGCGAGCAGTACTTC
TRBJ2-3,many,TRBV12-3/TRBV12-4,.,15,CASSLDARGTDTQYF,TGTGCCAGCAGTTTAGACGCTAGGGGCACAGATACGCAGTATTTT
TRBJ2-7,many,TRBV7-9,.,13,CASSPVAGYEQYF,TGTGCCAGCAGCCCAGTAGCTGGGTACGAGCAGTACTTC
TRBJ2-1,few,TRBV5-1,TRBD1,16,CASSLRSGQAHDEQFF,TGCGCCAGCAGCTTGAGGTCCGGACAGGCCCATGATGAGCAGTTCTTC